What follows are 8 T cell receptor beta chains derived from one specimen sequenced in a study of blood T cell repertoires in COVID-19. Profiling relied on immunoSEQ multiplex PCR, and the TCRdb table lists in-frame clones only, not all of them. The sample has over 50,000 clones, 75% to 90% seen once. The sequenced sample was peripheral blood. These receptors all stem from an older man with acute or convalescent COVID-19.

This chain links TRBV14 with TRBJ2-5; 7 bases map to TRBD2. In germline, CDR1 is SGHDN, CDR2 FVKESK. V dropped 4 bases and J dropped 7; count of bases not matched to a gene: 6. The CDR3 runs to 13 residues. CDR3 DNA: TGTGCCAGCAGCCGGGCGGGGAGGGTGACCCAGTACTTC. Amino acids: CASSRAGRVTQYF.

This clone has a single count. The J gene is TRBJ2-2, the V gene TRBV4-3; 10 bases are shared with TRBD2. Per germline, CDR1 LGHNA and CDR2 YSLEER. CDR3 length equals 20 residues. The J segment lost 0 bases and the V segment lost 0 bases, leaving 10 bases of the junction unmatched. CDR3 sequence reads: CASSQDTASGGYANTGELFF. Written as DNA, the CDR3 is TGCGCCAGCAGCCAAGATACCGCTAGCGGGGGATACGCGAACACCGGGGAGCTGTTTTTT.

The chain joins TRBV10-1 to TRBJ2-1, with D tentatively TRBD1 (5 bases). The V gene lost 4 bases and the J gene lost 12 bases, with 16 bases spanning the gap. The CDR3 has 13 amino acids. Germline loops: CDR1 WNHNN, CDR2 SYGVQD (reference sequence). The CDR3 loop reads CASSALMGPRQFF. The CDR3, as DNA: TGCGCCAGCAGTGCTCTAATGGGGCCTAGGCAGTTCTTC.

In this sample, this clone turned up once. V usage is TRBV20-1 and J usage is TRBJ1-1; weak D call: TRBD1 (5 bases). This CDR3 contains 11 residues. The germline V gene encodes CDR1 DFQATT and CDR2 SNEGSKA (reference sequence). V was trimmed by 5 bases and J by 10 bases, leaving 14 bases between them. The CDR3 reads CSAGGTLGAFF. Written as DNA, the CDR3 is TGCAGTGCTGGAGGGACTTTAGGAGCTTTCTTT.

V and J are TRBV27 and TRBJ2-7, with D possibly being TRBD2 (5 bases). Per the germline V gene, CDR1 is MNHEY and CDR2 is SMNVEV (reference sequence). V dropped 5 bases and J dropped 2 bases, with 10 bases sitting between them. The CDR3 has 13 amino acids. Here the CDR3 reads CASSPGLAYEQYF. CDR3 in DNA: TGTGCCAGCAGTCCCGGACTGGCCTACGAGCAGTACTTC.

The J gene is TRBJ2-3, the V gene TRBV4-1; TRBD1 matches 7 bases. The CDR3 is made up of 19 amino acids. V lost 0 bases and J lost 3; bases outside the gene matches: 15. Germline-derived CDR1 and CDR2 are MGHRA and YSYEKL. The CDR3 DNA sequence: TGCGCCAGCAGCCAAGAGGTGCCCGCTGGACAGGTTTATACAGATACGCAGTATTTT. Its translation is CASSQEVPAGQVYTDTQYF.

In this sample, this clone turned up a few times. The chain is built from TRBV7-8 and TRBJ1-3; D perhaps matches TRBD1 (6 bases). The CDR3 contains 14 residues. Germline values: CDR1 SGHVS, CDR2 FQNEAQ. V was cut by 3 bases and J by 0 bases, with 6 bases left in between. The DNA for the CDR3 is TGTGCCAGCAGCTTGACAGGCTCTGGAAACACCATATATTTT. It is translated as CASSLTGSGNTIYF.

The V gene is TRBV19, the J gene TRBJ2-2; 12 bases are shared with TRBD1. Germline CDR1 reads LNHDA; CDR2 reads SQIVND (reference sequence). The CDR3 is made up of 16 amino acids. The trim removed 6 bases at V and 4 bases at J, leaving 6 bases unmatched. This CDR3 reads CASRGGQGAITGELFF. CDR3 nucleotides: TGTGCCAGTAGAGGGGGACAGGGGGCGATCACCGGGGAGCTGTTTTTT.